This TCR beta chain stems from a study of T-cell reconstitution after alpha-beta-depleted transplantation in children. CDR3 length: 17 residues. Unique molecular identifiers featured in how the TCRbeta library was prepared. TCRdb recomputed calls from the PCR reads with MiXCR, one row per CDR3 protein. This table holds tens of thousands of distinct CDR3 sequences, around 18% found once. The sequences come from PBMCs, mostly from graft donor cells, collected 360 days after TCRalphabeta/CD19-depleted stem cell transplant. The chain links TRBV21-1 to TRBJ1-5; the table gives TRBD1 as D, unverified against the DNA. TRBV21-1 is shown as a pseudogene. The sequence was collected from a male patient aged 2-15 years who had a stem cell transplant for acute lymphoblastic leukemia, so the T cells may come from the graft donor. The CDR3 region has the DNA TGTGCCAGCAGCAAAACGGACAGACCTGATAGCAATCAGCCCCAGCATTTT. Translating gives CASSKTDRPDSNQPQHF.